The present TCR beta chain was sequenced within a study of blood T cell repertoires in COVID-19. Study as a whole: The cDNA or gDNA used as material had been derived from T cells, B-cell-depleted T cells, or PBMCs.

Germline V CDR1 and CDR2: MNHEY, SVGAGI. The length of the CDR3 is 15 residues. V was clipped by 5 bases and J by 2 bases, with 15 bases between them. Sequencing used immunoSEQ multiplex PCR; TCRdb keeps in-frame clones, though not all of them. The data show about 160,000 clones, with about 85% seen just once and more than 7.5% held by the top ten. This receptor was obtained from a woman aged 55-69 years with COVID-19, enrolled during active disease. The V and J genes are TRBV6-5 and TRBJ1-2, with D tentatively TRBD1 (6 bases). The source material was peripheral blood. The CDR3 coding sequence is TGTGCCAGCAGTACCGCCGGGACACCAAACTATGGCTACACCTTC. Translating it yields CASSTAGTPNYGYTF.